A single sample is the source of the 16 T cell receptor beta chains below, sequenced in a study of immune heterogeneity within non-small cell lung tumors. Multiplex PCR relied on 32 V and 13 J primers to amplify TCR beta CDR3. TCRdb ran MiXCR on the multiplex PCR reads and lists one entry per CDR3 protein. The sample has approximately 2,500 distinct CDR3 sequences; 20% to 30% are singletons. Bulk tumor genomic DNA constituted the template, at around 590 ng per sample. Doctors removed several biopsies from each primary tumor during surgery, keeping them far apart. Untreated, newly diagnosed non-small cell lung cancer patients underwent curative surgery. Source material: lung tumor tissue. The receptors stem from a man in his forties or fifties with non-small cell lung cancer.

The chain recombines TRBV2 with TRBJ1-5; perhaps TRBD1 as D (6 bases). Germline assignment: CDR1 SNHLY and CDR2 FYNNEI. The CDR3 extends over 15 amino acids. The V gene lost 7 bases and the J gene lost 7 bases, with 20 bases spanning the gap. CDR3 in amino acids: CASIGTGGDNQPQHF. The DNA of the CDR3 is TGTGCCAGCATTGGGACGGGGGGCGATAACCAGCCCCAGCATTTT.

With regard to this clonotype: The junction and the germline gene differ at one end; a read error may be behind it. The chain couples TRBV27 to TRBJ2-7, with no clear D. The germline V gene encodes CDR1 MNHEY and CDR2 SMNVEV (reference sequence). This CDR3 is 13 amino acids long. CDR3: CTSSALWSYEQYF. The CDR3 region has the DNA TGTACCAGCAGTGCCTTATGGTCATACGAGCAGTACTTC.

This clonotype is judged medium-sized. The chain employs TRBV6-1 and TRBJ2-5; tentatively, D is TRBD1 (6 bases). V lost 0 bases, J lost 5 bases, and 16 bases lay in between. Per the germline V gene, CDR1 is MNHNS and CDR2 is SASEGT. CDR3 size: 16 residues. DNA for the CDR3: TGTGCCAGCAGTGAAGCGCTGGGGACAAGGAAGGAGACCCAGTACTTC. Its protein product is CASSEALGTRKETQYF.

By share, this clonotype ranks as medium-sized. V is TRBV5-1 and J is TRBJ2-3, with 11 bases matching TRBD2. Trimming cost V 4 bases and J 4 bases; bases outside gene matches: 11. This CDR3 comprises 17 residues. CDR1 SGHRS and CDR2 YFSETQ come from the germline V gene. The CDR3 protein is CASSPGASGRMADTQYF. CDR3 in DNA: TGCGCCAGCAGCCCTGGGGCTAGCGGGAGGATGGCAGATACGCAGTATTTT.

This clonotype is medium-sized in the sample. This rearrangement joins TRBV28 to TRBJ2-7; D is ambiguous. Germline CDR1 is MDHEN and CDR2 is SYDVKM. V lost 2 bases and J lost 3, with 11 bases in between. There are 14 residues in the CDR3. The CDR3 loop is CASSLPGIRYEQYF. CDR3 DNA sequence: TGTGCCAGCAGTTTACCAGGAATACGCTACGAGCAGTACTTC. The whole variable domain, filled in from reference TRBV28 and TRBJ2-7, reads DVKVTQSSRYLVKRTGEKVFLECVQDMDHENMFWYRQDPGLGLRLIYFSYDVKMKEKGDIPEGYSVSREKKERFSLILESASTNQTSMYLCASSLPGIRYEQYFGPGTRLTVT.

By share of the sample, this clonotype is medium-sized (0.01 to 0.1%). The chain is built from TRBV19 and TRBJ1-4; a weak D match, TRBD1 (6 bases). The V gene's germline CDR1 is LNHDA and CDR2 SQIVND (reference sequence). The V end lost 5 bases, the J end lost 8 bases, and 15 bases lay between the germline ends. The CDR3 has 14 amino acids. As DNA, the CDR3 is TGTGCCAGTAGTCCCGTATGGGACAACGAAAAACTGTTTTTT. Its protein product is CASSPVWDNEKLFF.

The chain employs TRBV7-9 and TRBJ1-4; D not resolved. The V gene's germline CDR1 is SEHNR and CDR2 FQNEAQ (reference sequence). This CDR3 has 12 amino acids. The V end lost 5 bases, the J end lost 8 bases, and 9 bases lay between the germline ends. The CDR3 sequence: CASSPSMEKLFF. The CDR3 coding sequence is TGTGCCAGCAGCCCAAGCATGGAAAAACTGTTTTTT.

V usage is TRBV10-1 and J usage is TRBJ2-1, with D possibly TRBD2 on 6 matching bases. Trimming took off 5 bases at V and 3 bases at J, with 17 bases between the two ends. The CDR3 extends over 16 amino acids. CDR1 and CDR2 from the germline V gene are WNHNN and SYGVQD (reference sequence). The CDR3 DNA sequence: TGCGCCAGCAGTTATACTAGCTACCGCCTCTACAATGAGCAGTTCTTC. Translating gives CASSYTSYRLYNEQFF.

By share of the sample, this clonotype is medium-sized (0.01 to 0.1%). This chain links TRBV3-1 with TRBJ2-1; the D call may be TRBD1 or TRBD2 (6 bases each). The CDR3 has 12 residues. The V and J ends lost 3 bases and 15 bases respectively, with 15 bases between them. Germline V lookup: CDR1 LGHDT, CDR2 YNNKEL (reference sequence). The CDR3 coding sequence is TGTGCCAGCAGCCACTTTGGGGGGCGAGGGTTCTTC. It codes for CASSHFGGRGFF.

This clonotype was seen a handful of times. A much larger clone lies one base from this, so it may be a read error. It is likely a read error, because the conserved phenylalanine at the end of the CDR3 is missing. The chain joins TRBV7-2 to TRBJ2-7, with D unresolved. The germline V gene has CDR1 SGHTA and CDR2 FQGNSA. Between the trimmed V and J ends, which lost 7 bases and 3 bases, there was a span of 13 bases. CDR3 size: 13 residues. Here the CDR3 DNA reads TGTGCCAGCACCCCGGTGCGAAGCTACGAGCAGTACCTC. As protein: CASTPVRSYEQYL.

This clonotype was detected many times. A read error may explain this, as a much larger clone is one base away. This rearrangement joins TRBV27 to TRBJ1-2; D not certain. The CDR3 extends over 13 amino acids. CDR1 is MNHEY, CDR2 SMNVEV, per germline (reference sequence). The CDR3 region is CVSARVGLGGYTF. CDR3 nucleotides: TGTGTCAGCGCCCGTGTGGGATTGGGTGGCTACACCTTC.

In its sample, this clonotype is large. DNA for the CDR3: TGTGCCAGCAGTGAATGGGGGGGATATGGCTACACCTTC. This sequence encodes CASSEWGGYGYTF. This chain uses TRBV6-1 with TRBJ1-2; TRBD1 might be the D (5 bases). Germline lookup yields CDR1 MNHNS and CDR2 SASEGT. CDR3 length equals 13 residues. Trimming left V 2 bases short and J 5 bases short, with 9 bases between.

This clonotype is categorized as medium-sized. The genes are TRBV27 and TRBJ2-1, with TRBD2 identical over 12 bases. This CDR3 comprises 19 residues. V gave up 4 bases and J gave up 6 bases; unmatched junction bases: 16. The germline CDR1 and CDR2 sequences are MNHEY and SMNVEV (reference sequence). CDR3 sequence: CASSSGLAGPRGGINEQFF. The CDR3 DNA is TGTGCCAGCAGTTCCGGACTAGCGGGACCAAGAGGGGGGATCAATGAGCAGTTCTTC.

This clonotype is labeled as medium-sized. This chain uses TRBV12-3 or TRBV12-4 with TRBJ1-6; D gene uncertain. This CDR3 is 19 amino acids long. Trimming left V 2 bases short and J 7 bases short, with 24 bases between. CDR3 in DNA: TGTGCCAGCAGTTTATCGTCACTGGGATGGGATTCTGTCAATTCACCCCTCCACTTT. Translated, it gives CASSLSSLGWDSVNSPLHF.

Relative to its sample, this clonotype is medium-sized. The DNA of the CDR3 is TGTGCCAGCAGCACCGGACAGGCACACACAGATACGCAGTATTTT. As protein: CASSTGQAHTDTQYF. The chain uses TRBV6-1 and TRBJ2-3; the match to TRBD1 covers 7 bases. The CDR3 loop spans 15 amino acids. The V segment lost 6 bases and the J segment 2 bases; nucleotides outside the gene matches: 8. Germline V CDR1 and CDR2: MNHNS, SASEGT.

This clonotype is judged medium-sized. The V and J genes are TRBV19 and TRBJ2-7; tentative D call: TRBD2 (6 bases). The CDR3 totals 14 residues. Germline assignment: CDR1 LNHDA and CDR2 SQIVND (reference sequence). The ends were cut back, 3 bases at V and 3 bases at J, with 12 bases in the middle. This chain's CDR3 is CASSIGWGDYEQYF. Written as DNA, the CDR3 is TGTGCCAGTAGTATTGGCTGGGGGGACTACGAGCAGTACTTC.